Listed below are T cell receptor beta chains from one sample, sequenced in a study of OX40 agonist ivuxolimab in advanced cancers. The method was immunoSEQ multiplex PCR; TCRdb's version includes in-frame clones alone and lacks a portion of them. The sample has about 26,000 clones, about nine tenths seen once. The material sequenced was CD4+ or CD8+ T cells sorted from blood, taken in a trial of the OX40 agonist ivuxolimab. Receptors were obtained from an adult with an advanced solid tumor such as melanoma, head and neck, liver or kidney cancer. Each CDR3 is given with its conserved first and last residue. The D gene is left open where the match is weak. Not every row has a clone size; where given, it reads once, few, many or a size class.

V gene	D gene	clone size	J gene	CDR3 protein	CDR3 DNA
TRBV4-3	.	.	TRBJ2-7	CASSQETAISYEQYF	TGCGCCAGCAGCCAAGAAACGGCGATCTCCTACGAGCAGTACTTC
TRBV7-9	.	.	TRBJ2-6	CASRGEASGANVLTF	TGTGCCAGCAGGGGAGAAGCCTCTGGGGCCAACGTCCTGACTTTC
TRBV14	.	.	TRBJ2-2	CASSRGGAPGELFF	TGTGCCAGCAGCCGAGGAGGGGCTCCCGGGGAGCTGTTTTTT
TRBV6-4	.	.	TRBJ2-3	CASSERAGVPTDTQYF	TGTGCCAGCAGTGAACGGGCCGGGGTTCCGACAGATACGCAGTATTTT
TRBV7-9	TRBD1	once	TRBJ2-7	CASSLGIQGQASEQYF	TGTGCCAGCAGCTTAGGGATACAGGGGCAAGCTTCCGAGCAGTACTTC
TRBV27	.	.	TRBJ2-2	CASSLGPPNTGELFF	TGTGCCAGCAGTTTAGGACCACCAAACACCGGGGAGCTGTTTTTT
TRBV9	.	.	TRBJ1-5	CASSVGGSNQPQHF	TGTGCCAGCAGCGTAGGAGGTAGCAATCAGCCCCAGCATTTT
TRBV6-5	.	once	TRBJ2-2	CASSYFQNTGELFF	TGTGCCAGCAGTTACTTCCAAAACACCGGGGAGCTGTTTTTT
TRBV9	.	.	TRBJ2-7	CASSPLSGNEQYF	TGTGCCAGCAGCCCCCTAAGCGGAAACGAGCAGTACTTC
TRBV19	TRBD1	.	TRBJ1-1	CASSGKIGQGPTLNTEAFF	TGTGCCAGTAGTGGGAAAATAGGACAGGGGCCGACCTTGAACACTGAAGCTTTCTTT
TRBV28	TRBD2	.	TRBJ2-1	CASSPRTSGASYNEQFF	TGTGCCAGCAGTCCACGGACTAGCGGGGCATCCTACAATGAGCAGTTCTTC
TRBV6-4	TRBD2	.	TRBJ2-1	CASSDSGGANEQFF	TGTGCCAGCAGTGACAGCGGGGGGGCCAATGAGCAGTTCTTC
TRBV28	TRBD2	.	TRBJ2-2	CASGPHSGSPNTGELFF	TGTGCCAGCGGGCCCCATAGCGGGAGCCCGAACACCGGGGAGCTGTTTTTT
TRBV7-6	.	.	TRBJ2-3	CASSLEGGHLTDTQYF	TGTGCCAGCAGCTTAGAAGGGGGACACCTCACAGATACGCAGTATTTT
TRBV7-8	TRBD1	.	TRBJ2-7	CASREHRGPSYEQYF	TGTGCCAGCAGGGAACACAGGGGGCCATCCTACGAGCAGTACTTC
TRBV7-9	.	.	TRBJ2-5	CASSSGVSLQETQYF	TGTGCCAGCAGCTCAGGGGTCTCGCTTCAAGAGACCCAGTACTTC
TRBV14	TRBD2	.	TRBJ2-7	CASSQLGGGPTYEQYF	TGTGCCAGCAGCCAACTGGGCGGGGGGCCCACCTACGAGCAGTACTTC
TRBV19	TRBD1	.	TRBJ1-4	CASSIRGQGSEKLFF	TGTGCCAGTAGTATAAGGGGACAGGGGAGTGAAAAACTGTTTTTT
TRBV27	TRBD2	.	TRBJ2-2	CASATGLAGNDGGGELFF	TGTGCCAGTGCAACGGGACTAGCGGGAAACGACGGTGGCGGGGAGCTGTTTTTT
TRBV27	TRBD2	.	TRBJ2-5	CASSHGTSGGARWETQYF	TGTGCCAGCAGTCACGGGACTAGCGGGGGGGCCCGTTGGGAGACCCAGTACTTC
TRBV6-1	TRBD2	.	TRBJ2-4	CASSVGTSGVAGNIQYF	TGTGCCAGCAGTGTAGGCACTAGCGGGGTGGCAGGAAACATTCAGTACTTC
TRBV28	TRBD2	.	TRBJ2-1	CASELAGTSYNEQFF	TGTGCCAGCGAGTTAGCGGGAACCTCCTACAATGAGCAGTTCTTC
TRBV9	.	.	TRBJ1-5	CASTAGGPQHF	TGTGCCAGCACTGCGGGGGGGCCCCAGCATTTT
TRBV2	TRBD2	.	TRBJ2-1	CASRGASGRGEQFF	TGTGCCAGCAGGGGGGCTAGCGGGAGAGGTGAGCAGTTCTTC
TRBV4-1	.	.	TRBJ1-3	CASSQVLNSGNTIYF	TGCGCCAGCAGCCAAGTTCTTAACTCTGGAAACACCATATATTTT
TRBV9	.	.	TRBJ2-3	CASSVMGARVGDTQYF	TGTGCCAGCAGCGTAATGGGGGCTCGAGTCGGAGATACGCAGTATTTT
TRBV7-2	.	.	TRBJ1-3	CASSDIVAFSFGNTIYF	TGTGCCAGCAGCGACATTGTGGCTTTTTCGTTTGGAAACACCATATATTTT
TRBV4-3	.	.	TRBJ2-2	CASSQDRWPYTGELFF	TGCGCCAGCAGCCAAGATAGGTGGCCCTACACCGGGGAGCTGTTTTTT
TRBV4-3	TRBD1	.	TRBJ1-2	CASSQDVGGGDTGYTF	TGCGCCAGCAGCCAAGATGTAGGGGGCGGGGATACAGGCTACACCTTC
TRBV19	.	.	TRBJ1-1	CASSRGFWAGMNTEAFF	TGTGCCAGTAGTAGGGGGTTCTGGGCAGGGATGAACACTGAAGCTTTCTTT
TRBV11-2	TRBD2	.	TRBJ2-7	CASSLGLAGGYEQYF	TGTGCCAGCAGCTTAGGACTAGCGGGAGGCTACGAGCAGTACTTC
TRBV27	TRBD2	once	TRBJ2-5	CASSGWTSGSSRETQYF	TGTGCCAGCAGTGGCTGGACTAGCGGGAGTTCGAGGGAGACCCAGTACTTC
TRBV18	.	.	TRBJ1-2	CASSPTGGQDGYTF	TGTGCCAGCTCACCAACCGGAGGGCAGGATGGCTACACCTTC
TRBV19	TRBD1	.	TRBJ2-2	CAADRGTGELFF	TGTGCCGCGGACAGGGGAACCGGGGAGCTGTTTTTT
TRBV12-5	TRBD1	.	TRBJ1-2	CASGPGQGHYGYTF	TGTGCTAGTGGTCCGGGACAGGGGCACTATGGCTACACCTTC
TRBV6-1	.	.	TRBJ1-5	CASSRDLNQPQHF	TGTGCCAGCAGCCGGGACCTTAATCAGCCCCAGCATTTT
TRBV7-9	.	.	TRBJ2-1	CASSLAMIFF	TGTGCCAGCAGCTTAGCCATGATATTCTTC
TRBV6-4	.	once	TRBJ1-1	CASSDSPDQNTEAFF	TGTGCCAGCAGTGACTCCCCGGACCAGAACACTGAAGCTTTCTTT
TRBV4-3	.	once	TRBJ1-1	CASSQDRSGGLVTEAFF	TGCGCCAGCAGCCAAGATAGGTCCGGGGGATTGGTCACTGAAGCTTTCTTT
TRBV5-4	.	.	TRBJ1-2	CASSPTAGGYYGYTF	TGTGCCAGCAGCCCTACTGCGGGGGGGTACTATGGCTACACCTTC